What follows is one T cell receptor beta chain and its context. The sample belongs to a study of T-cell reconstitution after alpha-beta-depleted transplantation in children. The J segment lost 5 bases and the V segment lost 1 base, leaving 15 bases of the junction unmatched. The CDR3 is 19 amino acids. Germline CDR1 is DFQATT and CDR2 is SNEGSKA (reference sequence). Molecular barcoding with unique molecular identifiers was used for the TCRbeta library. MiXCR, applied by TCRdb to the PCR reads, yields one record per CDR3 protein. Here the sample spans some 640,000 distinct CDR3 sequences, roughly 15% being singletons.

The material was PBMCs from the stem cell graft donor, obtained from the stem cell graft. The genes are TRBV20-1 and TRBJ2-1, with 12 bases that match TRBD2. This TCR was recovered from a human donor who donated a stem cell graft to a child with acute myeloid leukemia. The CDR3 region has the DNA TGCAGTGCTAGAGGGGCAGGGGAGAAACTAGCGGGGGGCCACAATGAGCAGTTCTTC. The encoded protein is CSARGAGEKLAGGHNEQFF.